Below are 22 T cell receptor beta chains sequenced from a single sample in a study of blood T cell repertoires in COVID-19. Profiling relied on immunoSEQ multiplex PCR, and the TCRdb table lists in-frame clones only, not all of them. This sample has roughly 220,000 clones; 80% to 90% occur once, and the top ten carry 15% to 20%. Sequenced: peripheral blood. These receptors were taken from a man aged 25-45 years with active or convalescent COVID-19.

CDR3 sequence reads: CASTSVKKRAGNSPLHF. The CDR3 DNA reads TGCGCCAGCACCTCCGTCAAAAAGAGGGCTGGTAATTCACCCCTCCACTTT. The chain links TRBV4-1 to TRBJ1-6; D gene unclear. The V end was cut by 7 bases, the J end by 6 bases, with 22 bases between. Germline-derived CDR1 and CDR2 are MGHRA and YSYEKL. The CDR3 runs to 17 residues.

The chain carries TRBV12-3 or TRBV12-4 and TRBJ1-2, with a possible D match to TRBD1 (6 bases). V was cut by 6 bases and J by 7 bases, with 12 bases left in between. The CDR3 is 12 residues long. The CDR3 DNA reads TGTGCCAGCAGCCCAGGGGTGAGTGGCTACACCTTC. This translates into CASSPGVSGYTF.

This chain uses TRBV3-1 (or the pseudogene TRBV3-2) with TRBJ2-5, with TRBD1 identical over 7 bases. CDR1 and CDR2 (germline): LGHDT, YNNKEL (reference sequence). CDR3 length equals 14 residues. V trimming: 4 bases; J trimming: 3 bases; junction bases outside the gene matches: 5. The CDR3 spells CASSRGQREETQYF. The CDR3 coding sequence is TGTGCCAGCAGCCGGGGACAGCGAGAAGAGACCCAGTACTTC.

This clone was found once. The chain employs TRBV5-1 and TRBJ2-5, with 7 bases that match TRBD1. V was clipped by 7 bases and J by 4 bases; unmatched bases: 7. The CDR3 is 13 amino acids. CDR1 is SGHRS and CDR2 is YFSETQ in the germline V gene. CDR3 in DNA: TGCGCCAGCCTCCGGACAGGCGGAGAGACCCAGTACTTC. Its translation: CASLRTGGETQYF.

The chain links TRBV28 to TRBJ1-1; D unclear. CDR3 length equals 14 residues. CDR1 MDHEN and CDR2 SYDVKM come from the germline V gene. V was clipped by 6 bases and J by 1 base, with 12 bases between them. The CDR3 sequence is CASRGSLRNTEAFF. CDR3 bases: TGTGCCAGCAGGGGGAGTTTGAGGAACACTGAAGCTTTCTTT.

The chain couples TRBV13 to TRBJ1-2; TRBD1 is a possible D gene (6 bases). V shed 4 bases and J shed 4 bases, with 10 bases lying between them. There are 13 residues in the CDR3. Germline CDR1 PRHDT, CDR2 FYEKMQ (reference sequence). CDR3 DNA: TGTGCCAGCAGCTCCAGACAGGTCTATGGCTACACCTTC. Translation gives CASSSRQVYGYTF.

The count of this clone is one. The chain uses TRBV6-5 and TRBJ1-1, with D possibly matching TRBD1 (6 bases). The CDR3 runs 11 residues. Germline V gene sequence: CDR1 MNHEY, CDR2 SVGAGI. V was shortened by 6 bases and J by 5 bases, with 7 bases between the two germline ends. The CDR3 DNA sequence: TGTGCCAGCAGCCAGGGGACTGAAGCTTTCTTT. Encoded protein: CASSQGTEAFF.

V gene TRBV9 combines with J gene TRBJ2-2, with 10 bases fitting TRBD2. Per the germline V gene, CDR1 is SGDLS and CDR2 is YYNGEE. The CDR3 spans 18 residues. Trimming at V came to 4 bases and at J to 4 bases, leaving 13 bases not matched to a gene. The CDR3 DNA sequence: TGTGCCAGCAGCCTTCACTTGACTAGCGGGCGATTCACCGGGGAGCTGTTTTTT. Protein product: CASSLHLTSGRFTGELFF.

The rearrangement uses TRBV29-1 and TRBJ2-4; D not resolved. V lost 3 bases, J lost 0 bases, and 6 bases lay in between. There are 13 residues in the CDR3. CDR1 and CDR2 from the germline V gene are SQVTM and ANQGSEA. CDR3 sequence (DNA): TGCAGCGTTGAGGGCCGAGCCAAAAACATTCAGTACTTC. This translates into CSVEGRAKNIQYF.

The chain is built from TRBV9 and TRBJ1-3, with D possibly TRBD1 on 5 matching bases. The V gene lost 2 bases and the J gene lost 6 bases, with 12 bases spanning the gap. CDR1 is SGDLS, CDR2 YYNGEE, per germline. CDR3 length: 14 amino acids. CDR3 bases: TGTGCCAGCAGCGTCGGGGGAGGGGAAAACACCATATATTTT. It codes for CASSVGGGENTIYF.

This chain's CDR3 is CAITGTGYGYTF. As DNA, the CDR3 is TGTGCCATAACCGGGACAGGGTATGGCTACACCTTC. This chain links TRBV2 with TRBJ1-2; 9 bases line up with TRBD1. This CDR3 region has 12 residues. J gave up 5 bases and V 10 bases, and 5 bases lay outside the gene matches. From germline, CDR1 is SNHLY and CDR2 FYNNEI.

J is TRBJ1-5 and V is TRBV6-5, with a possible D match to TRBD1 (5 bases). There are 14 residues in the CDR3. Germline CDR1 and CDR2: MNHEY and SVGAGI. The germline V and J ends were trimmed by 8 bases and 7 bases, with 18 bases remaining between them. The CDR3 DNA reads as TGTGCCAGCCGCCAGGCCCTGCGGGGGCAGCCCCAGCATTTT. Amino acids: CASRQALRGQPQHF.

V and J are TRBV2 and TRBJ2-2; 7 bases fit TRBD2. V was clipped by 5 bases and J by 7 bases; unmatched bases: 4. The CDR3 has 13 amino acids. Germline V gives CDR1 SNHLY, CDR2 FYNNEI. In DNA, the CDR3 is TGTGCCAGCAGTTGGACTAGACGCGGGGAGCTGTTTTTT. Amino acid sequence: CASSWTRRGELFF.

The rearrangement links TRBV5-4 to TRBJ2-7, with TRBD1 matching 11 bases. After removal of 0 bases from V and 3 bases from J, the junction contained 5 bases not matched to a gene. The CDR3 length is 16 residues. CDR1 SGHNT and CDR2 YYREEE come from the germline V gene (reference sequence). The CDR3 is CASSLAGGTGGYEQYF. The CDR3 DNA reads as TGTGCCAGCAGCTTGGCCGGGGGGACAGGGGGCTACGAGCAGTACTTC.

The rearrangement links TRBV30 to TRBJ1-6, with 7 bases matching TRBD1. The length of the CDR3 is 13 residues. J gave up 8 bases and V 6 bases, and 7 bases lay outside the gene matches. CDR1 GTSNPN and CDR2 SVGIG come from the germline V gene (reference sequence). This CDR3 reads CACRGQSYSPLHF. The CDR3 bases are TGTGCCTGCCGGGGACAGAGTTATTCACCCCTCCACTTT.

The chain employs TRBV5-8 and TRBJ1-6; D is unresolved. The CDR3 totals 15 residues. Germline loops: CDR1 SGHTS, CDR2 YDEGEE. V was pared by 4 bases and J by 1 base, with 9 bases between. The CDR3 coding sequence is TGTGCCAGCAGCCCCGCGGGTTCCTATAATTCACCCCTCCACTTT. It yields the protein CASSPAGSYNSPLHF. The full variable domain, completed using reference TRBV5-8 and TRBJ1-6, is EAGVTQSPTHLIKTRGQQATLRCSPISGHTSVYWYQQALGLGLQFLLWYDEGEERNRGNFPPRFSGRQFPNYSSELNVNALELEDSALYLCASSPAGSYNSPLHFGNGTRLTVT.

The chain joins TRBV6-1 to TRBJ2-7; D unclear. V lost 2 bases and J 2 bases, leaving 13 bases between the germline ends. The germline V gene has CDR1 MNHNS and CDR2 SASEGT. The CDR3 is 15 residues long. The CDR3 protein is CASSESRKATYEQYF. The CDR3, as DNA: TGTGCCAGCAGTGAATCGCGGAAAGCCACCTACGAGCAGTACTTC.

The J gene is TRBJ2-2, the V gene TRBV3-1 (or the pseudogene TRBV3-2), with D hard to call. The CDR3 runs to 12 residues. V was pared by 5 bases and J by 5 bases, with 6 bases between. CDR1 LGHDT and CDR2 YNNKEL come from the germline V gene (reference sequence). CDR3: CASSRRTGELFF. The CDR3 DNA is TGTGCCAGCAGCAGGAGAACCGGGGAGCTGTTTTTT.

This clone was recorded only once. CDR3 protein: CASSLGTSYEQYF. The DNA for the CDR3 is TGTGCCAGCAGTCTCGGGACTAGCTACGAGCAGTACTTC. This chain joins TRBV27 and TRBJ2-7; 8 bases align to TRBD2. Germline-derived CDR1 and CDR2 are MNHEY and SMNVEV (reference sequence). Germline trimming cut 5 bases from V and 3 bases from J; bases unmatched to any gene: 3. There are 13 residues in the CDR3.

V is TRBV4-3 and J is TRBJ2-5, with D maybe TRBD2 (5 bases). Germline CDR1 reads LGHNA; CDR2 reads YSLEER. The CDR3 covers 15 residues. Trimming left V 1 base short and J 5 bases short, with 14 bases between. CDR3 DNA sequence: TGCGCCAGCAGCCAAGTACAAGGTAGCGAGGAGACCCAGTACTTC. This gives the protein CASSQVQGSEETQYF.

The chain couples TRBV24-1 to TRBJ1-6, with D hard to call. CDR1 and CDR2 (germline): KGHDR, SFDVKD. V was pared by 3 bases and J by 5 bases, with 7 bases between. This CDR3 region has 14 residues. The DNA for the CDR3 is TGTGCCACCAGTGATGCAGGCGATAATTCACCCCTCCACTTT. Protein: CATSDAGDNSPLHF.

The chain has TRBV7-2 and TRBJ2-2; a weak D match, TRBD2 (5 bases). V lost 5 bases to trimming and J lost 0 bases, with 13 bases between them. Germline V lookup: CDR1 SGHTA, CDR2 FQGNSA. The CDR3 has 16 amino acids. CDR3 DNA: TGTGCCAGCAGCCAAGTTTCCGGGACGAACACCGGGGAGCTGTTTTTT. This encodes CASSQVSGTNTGELFF.